The T cell receptor beta chain under discussion was sequenced for a study of T cell changes during pregnancy in multiple sclerosis. This CDR3 comprises 12 residues. Germline CDR1 SQVTM, CDR2 ANQGSEA. V trimming: 6 bases; J trimming: 1 base; junction bases outside the gene matches: 2. Measured with immunoSEQ multiplex PCR; TCRdb has only the in-frame clones, and not every one. This table has under 25,000 clones, 87% appearing once. The clonotype comes from a female donor with multiple sclerosis, enrolled in a pregnancy study. V and J are TRBV29-1 and TRBJ1-1, with 7 bases aligning to TRBD1. The specimen comprised CD8+ T cells from peripheral blood mononuclear cells, sampled after pregnancy. The CDR3 nucleotides read TGCAGCGTCCGGACAGGGAACACTGAAGCTTTCTTT. Amino acid sequence: CSVRTGNTEAFF.